These T cell receptor beta chains were read from a single sample in a study of graft-versus-host responses after intestinal transplantation. These receptors are not linked to any known antigen. The method was immunoSEQ multiplex PCR; TCRdb's version includes in-frame clones alone and lacks a portion of them. The profile shows some 110,000 clones, around nine tenths of them singletons. The sample consisted of unstimulated CD4+ T cells sorted from spleen or lymph node cells, taken before transplant. These receptors were collected from a human donor who was the organ donor for an intestinal transplant. Both conserved end residues are part of each CDR3. The D gene is left open where the match is weak. For some rows the clone size is stated as once, few or many, or as a class when expanded; others skip it.

v_gene	d_gene	abundance	j_gene	CDR3nt	CDR3aa
TRBV7-2	TRBD1	.	TRBJ1-2	TGTGCCAGCAGCTTACCGGGACAGGGGGATGGCTACACCTTC	CASSLPGQGDGYTF
TRBV5-5	.	.	TRBJ2-1	TGTGCCAGCCGAGGGGCCCAACGTTACAATGAGCAGTTCTTC	CASRGAQRYNEQFF
TRBV30	TRBD1	.	TRBJ2-4	TGTGCCAGATCAGGACAGGGCACCAAAAACATTCAGTACTTC	CARSGQGTKNIQYF
TRBV6-1	.	.	TRBJ1-2	TGTGCCAGCAGTGAAAGTATCCTCCGAGGGTATGGCTACACCTTC	CASSESILRGYGYTF
TRBV6-6	.	.	TRBJ1-5	TGTGCCAGCAGTTACAATTATCAGCCCCAGCATTTT	CASSYNYQPQHF
TRBV9	.	.	TRBJ2-1	TGTGCCAGCAGCGTAGGCCCGGGGAGCTCCTACAATGAGCAGTTCTTC	CASSVGPGSSYNEQFF
TRBV7-9	TRBD1	.	TRBJ1-2	TGTGCCAGCAGCTTAGCCGCGGACAGGGCGGGCACCTTC	CASSLAADRAGTF
TRBV4-3	.	once	TRBJ2-3	TGCGCCAGCAGCCTTTTTGGGGGAGCAGCTAGCACAGATACGCAGTATTTT	CASSLFGGAASTDTQYF
TRBV6-5	.	.	TRBJ2-7	TGTGCCAGCAGTTTTTCAGGCTACGAGCAGTACTTC	CASSFSGYEQYF
TRBV10-3	.	.	TRBJ2-3	TGTGCCATCAGCGCGGGTGATACGCAGTATTTT	CAISAGDTQYF
TRBV9	TRBD1	.	TRBJ2-7	TGTGCCAGCAGCGTAGGGGGACAGGGGTCGATCTACGAGCAGTACTTC	CASSVGGQGSIYEQYF
TRBV6-5	.	.	TRBJ1-2	TGTGCCAGCAGTTACTTGGGAGGAAGGGCTAACTATGGCTACACCTTC	CASSYLGGRANYGYTF
TRBV7-9	.	.	TRBJ1-1	TGTGCCAGCAGCTTGGGCACTGAAGCTTTCTTT	CASSLGTEAFF
TRBV30	TRBD1	.	TRBJ2-3	TGTGCCTGGAGCCGGGACAGGGGTTTGGATACGCAGTATTTT	CAWSRDRGLDTQYF
TRBV27	.	once	TRBJ2-5	TGTGCCAGCAGTCGACAGGGAGGGCGGTGGGAGACCCAGTACTTC	CASSRQGGRWETQYF
TRBV10-3	.	.	TRBJ2-5	TGTGCCATCAGCTCGACGGAGACCCAGTACTTC	CAISSTETQYF
TRBV2	.	.	TRBJ1-5	TGTGCCAGCAGTGCCCCTAAAAGCGGCAGGGACCCCCAGGACAATCAGCCCCAGCATTTT	CASSAPKSGRDPQDNQPQHF
TRBV6-1	.	.	TRBJ1-2	TGTGCCAGCAGTTTTAACTATGGCTACACCTTC	CASSFNYGYTF
TRBV6-4	.	.	TRBJ2-6	TGTGCCAGCAAAGGCTCTGGGGCCAACGTCCTGACTTTC	CASKGSGANVLTF
TRBV19	TRBD2	.	TRBJ2-3	TGTGCCAGTAGAACTAGCGGGAGTAAGGGGACAGATACGCAGTATTTT	CASRTSGSKGTDTQYF
TRBV6-5	TRBD1	.	TRBJ1-1	TGTGCCAGCATCCTCCAACAGGGGGTTGGCACTGAAGCTTTCTTT	CASILQQGVGTEAFF
TRBV5-1	TRBD1	.	TRBJ1-2	TGCGCCAGCAGCCCGGGGACAGGGGAAGGGTTTGACTATGGCTACACCTTC	CASSPGTGEGFDYGYTF
TRBV5-1	TRBD1	.	TRBJ2-2	TGCGCCAGCAGCTTAGGGACAGGGAACACCGGGGAGCTGTTTTTT	CASSLGTGNTGELFF
TRBV19	.	.	TRBJ2-1	TGTGCCAGTAGTAGGACAGCCGATATGGATGAGCAGTTCTTC	CASSRTADMDEQFF
TRBV7-2	.	.	TRBJ2-7	TGTGCCAGCAGCTTAGCTCGTTTGATAGGGAACGAGCAGTACTTC	CASSLARLIGNEQYF
TRBV6-1	.	.	TRBJ1-5	TGTGCCAGCAGTGAAGTCCCGACAGTCTATAGCAATCAGCCCCAGCATTTT	CASSEVPTVYSNQPQHF
TRBV28	.	.	TRBJ2-2	TGTGCCAGCGGGGGAGAGGAAAGGAACACCGGGGAGCTGTTTTTT	CASGGEERNTGELFF
TRBV5-1	TRBD1	.	TRBJ2-7	TGCGCCAGCAGCTTGGTAGGACAGGGTAGGCACGAGCAGTACTTC	CASSLVGQGRHEQYF
TRBV7-6	TRBD2	.	TRBJ2-1	TGTGCCAGCAGCGGACTAGCGGGAATTAGTGAGCAGTTCTTC	CASSGLAGISEQFF
TRBV10-2	TRBD2	.	TRBJ2-7	TGCGCCAGCAGTGTACTTAGCGGGAGACTGTACGAGCAGTACTTC	CASSVLSGRLYEQYF
TRBV7-2	.	.	TRBJ2-5	TGTGCCAGCAGCTTAGAACGAGAGACCCAGTACTTC	CASSLERETQYF
TRBV7-2	TRBD2	.	TRBJ2-5	TGTGCCAGCAGCTCCGGACTAGCGGGAGGTATAGAGACCCAGTACTTC	CASSSGLAGGIETQYF
TRBV19	TRBD2	.	TRBJ2-1	TGTGCCAGTAGTAAGCGCCCCGGGACTAGCGGGAGGGCCGGATTCCATGAGCAGTTCTTC	CASSKRPGTSGRAGFHEQFF